The clone carrying this T cell receptor beta chain was seen at least ten times. Time point: sample taken at primary tumor resection. Unsorted whole RNA from tumor, nontumor lung or frozen PBMC underwent sequencing. The record originates from a study of spatial heterogeneity in lung cancer. Study-wide background: Sequence detection consistently recorded a greater number of beta-chain than alpha-chain sequences.

Trimming shortened V by 0 bases and J by 8 bases, and 11 bases separated the two germline ends. This CDR3 is 15 amino acids long. Germline CDR1 is SGHTA and CDR2 is FQGNSA. MiXCR was run by TCRdb on the 5' RACE reads, yielding one entry per CDR3 protein. The data show about 30,000 distinct CDR3 sequences, roughly 8.4% seen once. The sequence was obtained from a female donor with early-stage non-small cell lung cancer. The V gene is TRBV7-2, the J gene TRBJ1-6, with D tentatively TRBD1 (5 bases). The source was PBMCs, collected at surgery. CDR3 region: CASSLAGVIYSPLHF. CDR3 in DNA: TGTGCCAGCAGCTTAGCGGGGGTAATATATTCACCCCTCCACTTT.